The rows below give T cell receptor beta chains drawn from one sample of a study of blood T cell repertoires in COVID-19. Assay used: immunoSEQ multiplex PCR; TCRdb lists only in-frame clones, some missing. The table has 150,000 or so clones, around three quarters seen once; the top ten hold around 1.5%. The sample taken for sequencing was peripheral blood. These receptors all come from a man older than 75 with acute or convalescent COVID-19. CDR3s leave out the opening cysteine and the closing phenylalanine or tryptophan.

length | J | V | CDR3
14 | TRBJ1-1 | TRBV13 | ASSQWDRGRDTEAF
10 | TRBJ1-2 | TRBV6-5 | ASSGSNYGYT
12 | TRBJ1-2 | TRBV5-1 | ASSYYPGVDGYT
15 | TRBJ2-3 | TRBV5-1 | ASSWPLAGGGTDTQY
12 | TRBJ1-3 | TRBV5-8 | ASNGQGVGNTIY
13 | TRBJ1-2 | TRBV28 | ASSLTERTNYGYT
12 | TRBJ1-1 | TRBV30 | AWSVPGRNTEAF
12 | TRBJ1-3 | TRBV10-2 | ASSELSSGNTIY
9 | TRBJ2-7 | TRBV6-5 | AIGSQYEQY
13 | TRBJ1-2 | TRBV19 | ASTLTWQGVYGYT
14 | TRBJ1-4 | TRBV24-1 | ATSGPDRVKKEKLF
11 | TRBJ1-4 | TRBV29-1 | SVQGATNEKLF
13 | TRBJ2-2 | TRBV5-1 | ASSERGLQTGELF
13 | TRBJ1-2 | TRBV5-6 | ASADGGRSLYGYT
11 | TRBJ1-1 | TRBV7-9 | ASSSQGDTEAF
14 | TRBJ1-2 | TRBV7-2 | ASSLEDRAIYYGYT
13 | TRBJ1-2 | TRBV4-1 | ASSQERGPLYGYT
13 | TRBJ2-5 | TRBV6-2/TRBV6-3 | ASSRPGGTQETQY
10 | TRBJ1-2 | TRBV21-1 | ASGQLLYGYT
10 | TRBJ2-2 | TRBV12-3/TRBV12-4 | ASSQNTGELF
12 | TRBJ1-2 | TRBV13 | ASSPTDSNYGYT
14 | TRBJ1-6 | TRBV14 | ASSLRTGGFNSPLH
12 | TRBJ2-4 | TRBV3-1/TRBV3-2 | ASSQADSQLIQY
11 | TRBJ1-3 | TRBV30 | AWGTGTGNTIY
10 | TRBJ1-2 | TRBV10-2 | ASSQGAEGYT
13 | TRBJ2-3 | TRBV9 | ASSVESQLTDTQY
13 | TRBJ2-7 | TRBV27 | ATIPQGISSNEQY
13 | TRBJ1-2 | TRBV10-3 | AIRTTVGPYYGYT
11 | TRBJ1-1 | TRBV5-6 | ASSLISDTEAF
11 | TRBJ2-2 | TRBV11-3 | ASSGSRTGELF